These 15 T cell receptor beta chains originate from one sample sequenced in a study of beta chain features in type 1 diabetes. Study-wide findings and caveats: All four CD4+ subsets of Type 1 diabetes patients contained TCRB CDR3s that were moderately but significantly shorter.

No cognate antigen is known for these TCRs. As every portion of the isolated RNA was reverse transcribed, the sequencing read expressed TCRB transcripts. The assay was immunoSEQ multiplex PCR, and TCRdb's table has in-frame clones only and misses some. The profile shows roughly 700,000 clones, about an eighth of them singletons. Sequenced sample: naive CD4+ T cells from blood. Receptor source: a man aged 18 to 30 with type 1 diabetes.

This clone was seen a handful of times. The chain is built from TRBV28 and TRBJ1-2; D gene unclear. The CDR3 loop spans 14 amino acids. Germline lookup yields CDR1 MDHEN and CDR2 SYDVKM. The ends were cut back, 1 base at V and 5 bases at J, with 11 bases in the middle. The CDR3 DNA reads TGTGCCAGCAGTTTATCCTCGGGAGCTTATGGCTACACCTTC. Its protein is CASSLSSGAYGYTF.

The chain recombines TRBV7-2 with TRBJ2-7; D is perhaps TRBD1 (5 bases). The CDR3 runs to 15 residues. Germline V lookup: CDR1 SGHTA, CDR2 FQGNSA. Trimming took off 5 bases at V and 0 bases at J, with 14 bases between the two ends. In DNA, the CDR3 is TGTGCCAGCAGCCCCGCCTACAGGAGCTCCTACGAGCAGTACTTC. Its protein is CASSPAYRSSYEQYF.

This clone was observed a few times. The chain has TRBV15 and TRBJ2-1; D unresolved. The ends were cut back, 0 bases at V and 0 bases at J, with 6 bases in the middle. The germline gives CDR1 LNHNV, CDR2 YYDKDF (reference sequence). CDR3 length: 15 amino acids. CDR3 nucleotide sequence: TGTGCCACCAGCAGAGATCCGAGCTCCTACAATGAGCAGTTCTTC. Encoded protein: CATSRDPSSYNEQFF.

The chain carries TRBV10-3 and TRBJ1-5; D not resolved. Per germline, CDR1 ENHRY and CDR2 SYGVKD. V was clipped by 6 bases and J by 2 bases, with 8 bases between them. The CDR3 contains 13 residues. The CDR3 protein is CAISNSRNQPQHF. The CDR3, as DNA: TGTGCCATCAGCAACAGCCGCAATCAGCCCCAGCATTTT.

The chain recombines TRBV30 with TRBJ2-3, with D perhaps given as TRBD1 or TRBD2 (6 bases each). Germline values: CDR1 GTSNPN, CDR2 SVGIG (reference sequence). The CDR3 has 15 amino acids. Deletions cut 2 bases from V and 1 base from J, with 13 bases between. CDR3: CAWSRKGGGTDTQYF. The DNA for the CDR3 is TGTGCCTGGAGTCGAAAGGGGGGTGGCACAGATACGCAGTATTTT. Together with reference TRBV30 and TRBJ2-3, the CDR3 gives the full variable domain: SQTIHQWPATLVQPVGSPLSLECTVEGTSNPNLYWYRQAAGRGLQLLFYSVGIGQISSEVPQNLSASRPQDRQFILSSKKLLLSDSGFYLCAWSRKGGGTDTQYFGPGTRLTVL.

The CDR3 is CASSRDAYEQYF. CDR3 nucleotides: TGTGCCAGTTCCCGGGATGCCTACGAGCAGTACTTC. V and J are TRBV2 and TRBJ2-7; tentative D call: TRBD2 (5 bases). Trimming cost V 9 bases and J 2 bases, with 11 bases left between them. The length of the CDR3 is 12 residues. CDR1 is SNHLY and CDR2 is FYNNEI in the germline V gene.

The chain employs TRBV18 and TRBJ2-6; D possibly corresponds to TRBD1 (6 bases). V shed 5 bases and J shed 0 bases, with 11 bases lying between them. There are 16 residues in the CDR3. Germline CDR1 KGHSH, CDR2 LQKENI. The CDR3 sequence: CASSGQYLSGANVLTF. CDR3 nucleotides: TGTGCCAGCTCAGGACAGTATCTCTCTGGGGCCAACGTCCTGACTTTC.

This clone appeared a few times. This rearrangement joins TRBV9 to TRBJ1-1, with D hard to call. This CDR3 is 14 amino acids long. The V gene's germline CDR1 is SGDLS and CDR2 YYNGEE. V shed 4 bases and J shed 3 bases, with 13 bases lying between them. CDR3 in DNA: TGTGCCAGCAGCCTCGGACCACGCGACACTGAAGCTTTCTTT. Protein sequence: CASSLGPRDTEAFF.

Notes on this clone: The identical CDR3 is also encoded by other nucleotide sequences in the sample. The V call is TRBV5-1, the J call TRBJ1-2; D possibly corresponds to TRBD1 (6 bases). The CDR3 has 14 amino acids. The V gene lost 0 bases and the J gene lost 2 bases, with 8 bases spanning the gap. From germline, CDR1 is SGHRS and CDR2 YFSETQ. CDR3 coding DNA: TGCGCCAGCAGCTTGGGGACAGTGAACTATGGCTACACCTTC. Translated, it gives CASSLGTVNYGYTF.

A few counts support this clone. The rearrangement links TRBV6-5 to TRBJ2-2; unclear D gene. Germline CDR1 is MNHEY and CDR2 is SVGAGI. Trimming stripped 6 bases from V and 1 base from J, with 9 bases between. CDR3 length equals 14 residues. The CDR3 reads CASSRSLNTGELFF. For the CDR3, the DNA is TGTGCCAGCAGCCGCAGTCTGAACACCGGGGAGCTGTTTTTT.

CDR3 in amino acids: CSVERGMTGELFF. The CDR3 DNA is TGCAGCGTTGAGCGGGGGATGACCGGGGAGCTGTTTTTT. The J gene is TRBJ2-2, the V gene TRBV29-1; 7 positions agree with TRBD2. This CDR3 comprises 13 residues. Trimming at V came to 3 bases and at J to 5 bases, leaving 3 bases not matched to a gene. CDR1 and CDR2 from the germline V gene are SQVTM and ANQGSEA.

The CDR3 DNA follows: TGTGCCAGCAGCTTAGTAGGACAGGGCAATTCACCCCTCCACTTT. It translates to CASSLVGQGNSPLHF. The gene calls are TRBV13 and TRBJ1-6, with TRBD1 matching over 8 bases. This CDR3 is 15 amino acids long. V lost 1 base, J lost 7 bases, and 3 bases stayed unmatched. From germline, CDR1 is PRHDT and CDR2 FYEKMQ (reference sequence).

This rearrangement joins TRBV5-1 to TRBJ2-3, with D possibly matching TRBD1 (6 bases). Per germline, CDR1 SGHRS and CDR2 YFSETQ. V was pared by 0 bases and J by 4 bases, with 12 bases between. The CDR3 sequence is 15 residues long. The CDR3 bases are TGCGCCAGCAGCTTGGGAGCAGGGGACCCAGATACGCAGTATTTT. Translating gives CASSLGAGDPDTQYF.

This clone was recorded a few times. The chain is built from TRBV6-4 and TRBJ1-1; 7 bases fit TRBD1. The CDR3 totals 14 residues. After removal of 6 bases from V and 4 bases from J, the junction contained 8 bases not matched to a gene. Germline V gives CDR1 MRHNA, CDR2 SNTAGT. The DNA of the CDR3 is TGTGCCAGCAGCCGACAGGGCCCGGGCACTGAAGCTTTCTTT. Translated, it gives CASSRQGPGTEAFF.

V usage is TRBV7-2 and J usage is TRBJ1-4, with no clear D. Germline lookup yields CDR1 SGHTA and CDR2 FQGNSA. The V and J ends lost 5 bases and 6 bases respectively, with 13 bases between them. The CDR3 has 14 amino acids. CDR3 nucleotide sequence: TGTGCCAGCAGCCGATCGGACGTTTATGAAAAACTGTTTTTT. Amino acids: CASSRSDVYEKLFF.